This T cell receptor beta chain was sequenced in a study of blood T cell repertoires in COVID-19. CDR1 and CDR2 from the germline V gene are SNHLY and FYNNEI. The CDR3 length is 16 residues. The junction had 7 bases not matched to a gene; V was cut back by 1 base and J by 3 bases. In the authors' workflow: How many nucleated cells were present was estimated from reference gene primer amplification. TCRdb's table, derived via immunoSEQ multiplex PCR, lists solely in-frame clones and lacks some. V and J calls and clone size are copied from that table; D and trimming were computed from the DNA. The table lists just under 350,000 clones, 88% of them singletons, with 6% to 8.5% in the top ten.

The sequenced sample was peripheral blood. The TCR comes from a woman in her 70s with COVID-19, enrolled during active disease. The chain recombines TRBV2 with TRBJ1-2; TRBD1 aligns across 8 bases. DNA for the CDR3: TGTGCCAGCAGTGAAGGCGGACAGGGCGTATACTATGGCTACACCTTC. Protein: CASSEGGQGVYYGYTF.